The clone carrying this T cell receptor beta chain showed up just a few times. This record belongs to a study of human T cells and chemical hapten exposure. Study details: Donors were sensitized with 2% DPC on the upper inner arm. Patch tests put 0.01% DPC on the upper back, read at 6 days. Small discrepancies in pooled library volume mainly accounted for the varying TCR yields per sample.

TCRdb re-called the RACE reads through MiXCR, storing one row per CDR3 protein. In the table there are some 340,000 distinct CDR3 sequences, under 9% of which are singletons. J gave up 2 bases and V 8 bases, and 2 bases lay outside the gene matches. The CDR3 consists of 12 residues. Germline CDR1 KGHSH, CDR2 LQKENI. Time point meaning: patch test 1, 2 weeks after DPC sensitization. The treatment: therapeutic diphenylcyclopropenone sensitization with weekly scalp DPC. Suited to DPC and affected by alopecia, the donors ranged from 18 to 70 years old. This sequence joins TRBV18 and TRBJ2-5, with 7 nucleotides matching TRBD1. Specimen: whole blood, collected in connection with sensitization to the hapten diphenylcyclopropenone (DPC). The origin of this receptor is a woman between 18 and 29 years old with alopecia areata. Some clones in this sample may be carry-over from other donors' samples. CDR3 nucleotide sequence: TGTGCCAGCCAGGGACAGCAAGAGACCCAGTACTTC. Translation: CASQGQQETQYF.